This TCR beta chain was observed in a study of blood T cell repertoires in COVID-19 (TCRdb year 2020). General notes on the study: The collaborator samples originated in the United States, Italy and Spain and spanned the acute and convalescent phases of COVID-19. Samples were obtained from the ongoing ImmuneRACE study (first 160 participants) and from 1,254 subjects provided by 6 global collaborators. Where available, HLA class I and class II types were obtained from metadata supplied by the sample provider rather than from assay-based typing. The prospective study material was composed of cDNA or gDNA derived from T cells, B-cell-depleted T cells, or PBMCs. The dataset comprised deeply sampled blood TCRbeta repertoires from subjects exposed to, actively infected with, or recovered from COVID-19. A freely available public database, intended as a resource for researchers studying the immune response to SARS-CoV-2, is where the repertoires were released. A de-identified subject ID, COVID-19 status, age in years and sex were almost always included in the sample metadata. Findings and caveats that apply to the study as a whole: How much clinical and demographic metadata was included differed by source and by participant, and the metadata was provided uncurated.

The junction shows trimming of 7 bases on V and 2 bases on J, plus 12 bases between the germline ends. CDR1 and CDR2, looked up from the germline V gene, are MDHEN and SYDVKM. The CDR3 starts with the cysteine, ends with the phenylalanine, and has 14 residues. The entry retains the CDR3 DNA only, 42 bases that are in frame from base 1. Each collaborating institution followed its own protocols to collect whole blood in K2EDTA tubes. For TCRbeta analysis, collaborators shipped samples as frozen whole blood, isolated PBMCs, or DNA extracted from either of those sample types. As regards this clone: Its antigen specificity is not known. Base qualities are not at hand, and no much larger clone is one base apart.

TCRbeta CDR3 regions were amplified from genomic DNA by means of the immunoSEQ Assay, a bias-controlled multiplex PCR. The source study handled its data this way. The number of nucleated cells in each sample was estimated by amplification of reference gene primers within the assay. Sequence reads were collapsed and filtered to measure the absolute abundance of every unique TCRbeta CDR3 rearrangement. Productive Simpson clonality was computed per sample as the square root of Simpson's diversity index over productive rearrangements. TCRdb stores this immuneACCESS table with in-frame sequences only. Part of the clones is absent; in the studies checked, under half of the shortfall reflects unresolved V genes, and no reason is known for the rest. D and trimming come from the DNA, and the V and J calls and clone size come from that table. The sample table records over 200,000 clones; 88% of these occur just once. Around 1.5% of the sample comes from the top ten.

The sequence came from a man between 18 and 35 years old with active or convalescent COVID-19. The sample consisted of peripheral blood. In this chain, TRBV28 is recombined with TRBJ1-5; the D segment could be TRBD1, given 6 matching bases. The DNA sequence follows: TGTGCCAGCAAACAGGGTAGAGGCAATCAGCCCCAGCATTTT. The resulting protein is CASKQGRGNQPQHF.